The 30 T cell receptor beta chains reported below all come from one sample, sequenced in a study of regulatory T cells in long-lasting Graves disease. Time point in this sample: newly diagnosed GD, antithyroid drugs for less than 3 months. Preparation of the TCR library used RNA extracted from PBMCs. Library construction for TCR beta used iRepertoire HTBI primers and Arm-PCR of CDR3 regions. Via MiXCR, TCRdb re-called the multiplex PCR reads, giving one row per CDR3 protein. The sample includes roughly 350,000 distinct CDR3 sequences, about 17% of them seen just once. These data were also filed under a second study, of T cells in Graves' hyperthyroidism and ophthalmopathy.

This specimen consisted of peripheral blood mononuclear cells (PBMCs), obtained at new diagnosis, from a patient treated with antithyroid drugs. These TCRs come from a woman aged 18-29 years with Graves disease.

As for this clonotype: It differs at one base from a far larger clone, so likely a read error. V usage is TRBV2 and J usage is TRBJ2-1; either TRBD1 or TRBD2 may supply D (5 bases each). The J call is uncertain, as TRBJ2-3 better fits the DNA end. CDR1 is SNHLY, CDR2 FYNNEI, per germline. This CDR3 region has 14 residues. DNA for the CDR3: TGTGCCAGCAAACGGGACCTCAGCACAGATGCGCAGTATTTT. Protein sequence: CASKRDLSTDAQYF.

In this sample, this clonotype turned up many times. V gene TRBV3-1 combines with J gene TRBJ1-1; 11 bases match TRBD1. V trimming: 4 bases; J trimming: 6 bases; junction bases outside the gene matches: 16. Germline assignment: CDR1 LGHDT and CDR2 YNNKEL (reference sequence). This CDR3 is built from 18 residues. The CDR3 is CASSLNLPGQGGRAEAFF. CDR3 in DNA: TGTGCCAGCAGCCTCAACCTCCCGGGACAGGGGGGGCGAGCTGAAGCTTTCTTT.

This clonotype was observed many times. The chain carries TRBV28 and TRBJ1-5, with D possibly matching TRBD1 (5 bases). Germline values: CDR1 MDHEN, CDR2 SYDVKM. The CDR3 totals 19 residues. Between the trimmed V and J ends, which lost 2 bases and 7 bases, there was a span of 27 bases. The CDR3 is CASSLLDIGRVGQGQPQHF. CDR3 DNA sequence: TGTGCCAGCAGTTTACTAGATATAGGGCGGGTTGGCCAGGGACAGCCCCAGCATTTT.

This clonotype came up many times. The rearrangement joins TRBV11-2 to TRBJ2-5; D may be TRBD1 (5 bases). Per the germline V gene, CDR1 is SGHAT and CDR2 is FQNNGV. The ends were cut back, 2 bases at V and 2 bases at J, with 15 bases in the middle. The CDR3 is made up of 16 amino acids. The CDR3 DNA reads as TGTGCCAGCAGCTTAAACCCAGACAGCCAGCAAGAGACCCAGTACTTC. Encoded protein: CASSLNPDSQQETQYF. Using reference TRBV11-2 and TRBJ2-5 for the parts outside the CDR3, the full variable domain is EAGVAQSPRYKIIEKRQSVAFWCNPISGHATLYWYQQILGQGPKLLIQFQNNGVVDDSQLPKDRFSAERLKGVDSTLKIQPAKLEDSAVYLCASSLNPDSQQETQYFGPGTRLLVL.

In this sample, this clonotype turned up many times. The chain is built from TRBV28 and TRBJ2-7; no definite D call. The germline gives CDR1 MDHEN, CDR2 SYDVKM. The CDR3 extends over 14 amino acids. The ends were cut back, 7 bases at V and 6 bases at J, with 19 bases in the middle. The DNA of the CDR3 is TGTGCCAGCAAGATGGGTCGGAGATACTGCGAGCAGTACTTC. Amino acid sequence: CASKMGRRYCEQYF.

This clonotype was found many times. The chain is built from TRBV10-3 and TRBJ2-7; no reliable D call. The V end was cut by 8 bases, the J end by 4 bases, with 21 bases between. CDR1 ENHRY and CDR2 SYGVKD come from the germline V gene. The CDR3 spans 15 residues. CDR3 region: CAIQAPESGLYEQYF. The CDR3 bases are TGTGCCATCCAAGCACCTGAATCTGGTTTGTACGAGCAGTACTTC.

Worth noting for this clonotype: A clone one base away is much larger, so this may be a read error. This chain links TRBV20-1 with TRBJ2-3; D ambiguous. Germline lookup yields CDR1 DFQATT and CDR2 SNEGSKA (reference sequence). This CDR3 has 14 amino acids. CDR3 DNA sequence: TGCAGTGTTAGAAAGGGCACTAGCACAGATACGCAGTATTTT. This codes for CSVRKGTSTDTQYF.

The sample holds many counts of this clonotype. The chain couples TRBV20-1 to TRBJ2-7, with TRBD1 identical over 7 bases. The J segment lost 2 bases and the V segment lost 2 bases, leaving 6 bases of the junction unmatched. CDR3 length: 14 residues. The V gene's germline CDR1 is DFQATT and CDR2 SNEGSKA (reference sequence). The CDR3: CSARLDRATYEQYF. The CDR3 DNA reads as TGCAGTGCTAGATTAGACAGGGCGACCTACGAGCAGTACTTC.

This clonotype turned up a few times. The chain links TRBV28 to TRBJ1-3; perhaps TRBD1 as D (6 bases). The germline V gene encodes CDR1 MDHEN and CDR2 SYDVKM. The germline V and J ends were trimmed by 3 bases and 1 base, with 10 bases remaining between them. This CDR3 has 15 residues. CDR3 sequence reads: CASSLGGASGNTIYF. CDR3 DNA: TGTGCCAGCAGTTTGGGGGGCGCTTCTGGAAACACCATATATTTT. The variable domain in full, with the rest retrieved from reference TRBV28 and TRBJ1-3, is DVKVTQSSRYLVKRTGEKVFLECVQDMDHENMFWYRQDPGLGLRLIYFSYDVKMKEKGDIPEGYSVSREKKERFSLILESASTNQTSMYLCASSLGGASGNTIYFGEGSWLTVV.

This clonotype was counted between two and nine times. CDR3 sequence: CASSSYMGEYNEQFF. Here the CDR3 DNA reads TGTGCCAGCAGCTCCTATATGGGCGAGTACAATGAGCAGTTCTTC. The chain is built from TRBV7-9 and TRBJ2-1, with no clear D. The CDR3 contains 15 residues. The V end was cut by 4 bases, the J end by 4 bases, with 14 bases between. Germline assignment: CDR1 SEHNR and CDR2 FQNEAQ (reference sequence).

This clonotype was observed many times. The rearrangement links TRBV28 to TRBJ2-7; 11 bases agree with TRBD2. With 5 bases clipped from V and 0 bases from J, the junction kept 21 bases outside the gene matches. The CDR3 loop spans 21 amino acids. Germline assignment: CDR1 MDHEN and CDR2 SYDVKM. CDR3 sequence reads: CASSPNYGGLAADLGSYEQYF. The CDR3, as DNA: TGTGCCAGCAGTCCCAACTATGGGGGACTAGCGGCCGATCTCGGCTCCTACGAGCAGTACTTC.

The sample holds a few counts of this clonotype. The chain employs TRBV29-1 and TRBJ2-5; possible D gene TRBD2, 6 bases. Germline V gene lookup returns CDR1 SQVTM and CDR2 ANQGSEA. The CDR3 consists of 14 residues. The germline V and J ends were trimmed by 7 bases and 2 bases, with 17 bases remaining between them. The CDR3 DNA reads as TGCAGCGCCCGGCCAGCGGGCGGGCAAGAGACCCAGTACTTC. Protein sequence: CSARPAGGQETQYF.

This chain connects TRBV7-2 to TRBJ2-7; 9 bases agree with TRBD1. CDR3 length: 15 amino acids. Trimming removed 4 bases from V and 7 bases from J; junction bases left unmatched: 11. From germline, CDR1 is SGHTA and CDR2 FQGNSA. CDR3 in amino acids: CASSSEGTGPEEQYF. The CDR3 DNA is TGTGCCAGCAGCTCAGAGGGGACAGGGCCTGAGGAGCAGTACTTC.

This clonotype was counted many times. The germline gene is not matched at one end of the junction; a read error may be the cause. The chain couples TRBV5-1 to TRBJ1-1, with D tentatively TRBD1 (5 bases). CDR1 is SGHRS and CDR2 is YFSETQ in the germline V gene. The CDR3 loop spans 15 amino acids. The CDR3 protein is CASSFEVMRGTEAFF. In nucleotides, the CDR3 is TGTGCCAGCAGCTTTGAGGTTATGAGGGGCACTGAAGCTTTCTTT.

The genes are TRBV7-6 and TRBJ2-6; TRBD1 agrees at 7 bases. The CDR3 totals 17 residues. J lost 0 bases, V lost 0 bases, and 2 bases had no gene match. The germline CDR1 and CDR2 sequences are SGHVS and FNYEAQ. The CDR3 is CASSLAGGNSGANVLTF. CDR3 DNA: TGTGCCAGCAGCTTAGCAGGGGGCAACTCTGGGGCCAACGTCCTGACTTTC.

This clonotype showed up many times. The rearrangement uses TRBV7-3 and TRBJ2-3, with TRBD2 matching 14 bases. The germline V gene encodes CDR1 SGHTA and CDR2 FQGTGA. V dropped 5 bases and J dropped 2; count of bases not matched to a gene: 12. The CDR3 runs to 19 residues. This chain's CDR3 is CASSGTGTSGGGYTDTQYF. The CDR3 nucleotides are TGTGCCAGCAGCGGAACCGGGACTAGCGGGGGAGGTTACACAGATACGCAGTATTTT.

This clonotype was counted ten times or more. The chain joins TRBV5-1 to TRBJ1-2, with a possible D match to TRBD1 (5 bases). The V gene lost 4 bases and the J gene lost 5 bases, with 12 bases spanning the gap. Germline CDR1 is SGHRS and CDR2 is YFSETQ. The CDR3 covers 13 residues. CDR3 loop: CASSPGGGYGYTF. The CDR3 DNA follows: TGCGCCAGCAGCCCTGGCGGGGGGTATGGCTACACCTTC.

This clonotype was counted ten times or more. This chain links TRBV5-1 with TRBJ2-3, with TRBD1 matching 9 bases. There are 14 residues in the CDR3. CDR1 is SGHRS, CDR2 YFSETQ, per germline. The V and J ends lost 3 bases and 4 bases, in that order; junction bases with no gene match: 3. In DNA, the CDR3 is TGCGCCAGCAGCTCCGACAGGGGGTCAGATACGCAGTATTTT. The encoded protein is CASSSDRGSDTQYF.

Details on this clonotype: A read error may explain this, as a much larger clone is one base away. V gene TRBV2 combines with J gene TRBJ2-3, with TRBD1 as a possible D gene (5 bases). The J call may not be correct, given that the DNA end is closer to TRBJ2-5. Per germline, CDR1 SNHLY and CDR2 FYNNEI. The CDR3 has 15 residues. The CDR3 DNA reads as TGTGCCAGCAGGGGGTCCCGGGCTCAGGGAGAGACCCAGTACTTC. Protein: CASRGSRAQGETQYF.

There are many counts of this clonotype. The chain employs TRBV6-1 and TRBJ2-5, with D possibly TRBD1 on 5 matching bases. The length of the CDR3 is 14 residues. Germline lookup yields CDR1 MNHNS and CDR2 SASEGT. V lost 4 bases and J 4 bases, leaving 13 bases between the germline ends. The CDR3 spells CASSGHDRRETQYF. In DNA form, the CDR3 reads TGTGCCAGCAGTGGCCATGACAGAAGAGAGACCCAGTACTTC.

This clonotype was seen a few times. V is TRBV5-1 and J is TRBJ1-6; TRBD1 might be the D (5 bases). The CDR3 covers 13 residues. The germline gives CDR1 SGHRS, CDR2 YFSETQ. Trimming left V 4 bases short and J 7 bases short, with 9 bases between. DNA of the CDR3: TGCGCCAGCAGCCGACAGACCAATTCACCCCTCCACTTT. Translation gives CASSRQTNSPLHF.

This clonotype was seen many times. J is TRBJ2-2 and V is TRBV5-6, with TRBD2 as a possible D gene (6 bases). The V and J ends lost 5 bases and 3 bases respectively, with 8 bases between them. This CDR3 spans 13 amino acids. CDR1 is SGHDT, CDR2 YYEEEE, per germline. The CDR3 is CASRGDYTGELFF. DNA of the CDR3: TGTGCCAGCAGAGGGGACTACACCGGGGAGCTGTTTTTT.

This clonotype was recorded at least ten times. V and J are TRBV5-1 and TRBJ1-4; 8 bases match TRBD1. The germline V gene has CDR1 SGHRS and CDR2 YFSETQ. The CDR3 contains 14 residues. The ends lost 4 bases at V and 8 bases at J; junction bases unmatched: 7. The CDR3 spells CASSPDRVEEKLFF. The CDR3, as DNA: TGCGCCAGCAGCCCGGACAGGGTGGAAGAAAAACTGTTTTTT.

This clonotype was counted ten times or more. The chain recombines TRBV6-5 with TRBJ2-4; perhaps D is TRBD1 or TRBD2 (7 bases each). The V and J ends lost 0 bases and 1 base respectively, with 13 bases between them. The CDR3 length is 17 residues. CDR1 is MNHEY, CDR2 SVGAGI, per germline. In DNA, the CDR3 is TGTGCCAGCAGTTACTCGCGACAGGGAGGGGCCAAAAACATTCAGTACTTC. Translation gives CASSYSRQGGAKNIQYF.

At least ten counts were recorded for this clonotype. The chain is built from TRBV10-2 and TRBJ2-1; 10 nucleotides line up with TRBD2. CDR1 WSHSY and CDR2 SAAADI come from the germline V gene. With V trimmed by 6 bases and J by 4 bases, 18 bases remained unmatched. The CDR3 contains 19 residues. CDR3 in DNA: TGCGCCAGCAGGGCGTCCGCTAGCGGGGGCCTCCTATTTTACAATGAGCAGTTCTTC. Translation gives CASRASASGGLLFYNEQFF.

This clonotype was seen repeatedly, ten times or more. This rearrangement joins TRBV5-8 to TRBJ2-6; perhaps TRBD1 as D (5 bases). In germline, CDR1 is SGHTS, CDR2 YDEGEE. Trimming took off 4 bases at V and 0 bases at J, with 11 bases between the two ends. The CDR3 contains 16 residues. Written as DNA, the CDR3 is TGTGCCAGCAGCAGGGGTCCCGCCTCTGGGGCCAACGTCCTGACTTTC. Amino acids: CASSRGPASGANVLTF.

The rearrangement uses TRBV12-3 or TRBV12-4 and TRBJ2-7; no reliable D call. The CDR3 covers 16 residues. Trimming removed 5 bases from V and 4 bases from J, with 21 bases in between. The CDR3 nucleotides read TGTGCCAGCAGTCCCCGGGCCGACACCCTTCCTTACGAGCAGTACTTC. Its translation: CASSPRADTLPYEQYF.

This clonotype was observed at least ten times. J is TRBJ2-7 and V is TRBV3-1; weak D call: TRBD1 (5 bases). Germline loops: CDR1 LGHDT, CDR2 YNNKEL (reference sequence). This CDR3 is built from 14 residues. V gave up 1 base and J gave up 2 bases, with 9 bases separating them. The CDR3 sequence: CASSQADRPYEQYF. As DNA, the CDR3 is TGTGCCAGCAGCCAAGCCGACAGACCCTACGAGCAGTACTTC.

This clonotype has at least ten counts. The chain carries TRBV20-1 and TRBJ2-5; TRBD1 might be the D (6 bases). The CDR3 totals 15 residues. V lost 1 base to trimming and J lost 1 base, with 13 bases between them. Per the germline V gene, CDR1 is DFQATT and CDR2 is SNEGSKA (reference sequence). The CDR3 coding sequence is TGCAGTGCTAGAGGCTCCCGACAGGTCCAAGAGACCCAGTACTTC. As protein: CSARGSRQVQETQYF.

J is TRBJ1-2 and V is TRBV6-1; possibly TRBD1 for D (5 bases). The ends were cut back, 5 bases at V and 3 bases at J, with 10 bases in the middle. The CDR3 contains 13 residues. Per the germline V gene, CDR1 is MNHNS and CDR2 is SASEGT. Written as DNA, the CDR3 is TGTGCCAGCAGTCGGGCGGGGGACTATGGCTACACCTTC. Amino acid sequence: CASSRAGDYGYTF.